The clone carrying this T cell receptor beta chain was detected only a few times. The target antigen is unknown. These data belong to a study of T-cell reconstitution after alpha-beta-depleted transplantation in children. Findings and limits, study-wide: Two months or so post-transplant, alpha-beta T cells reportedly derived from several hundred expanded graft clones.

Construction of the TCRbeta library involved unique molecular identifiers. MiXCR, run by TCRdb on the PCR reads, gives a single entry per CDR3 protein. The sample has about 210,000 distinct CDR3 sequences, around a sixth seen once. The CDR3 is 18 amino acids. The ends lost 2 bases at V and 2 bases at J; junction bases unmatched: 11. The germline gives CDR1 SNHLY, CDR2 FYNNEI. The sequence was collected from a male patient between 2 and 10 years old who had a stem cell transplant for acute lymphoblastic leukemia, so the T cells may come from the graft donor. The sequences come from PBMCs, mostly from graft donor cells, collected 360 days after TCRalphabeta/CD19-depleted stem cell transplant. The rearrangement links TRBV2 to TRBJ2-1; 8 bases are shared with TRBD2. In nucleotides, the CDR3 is TGTGCCAGCAGTGAAAATTCCCCAGACGGGGGGGCCTACAATGAGCAGTTCTTC. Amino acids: CASSENSPDGGAYNEQFF.